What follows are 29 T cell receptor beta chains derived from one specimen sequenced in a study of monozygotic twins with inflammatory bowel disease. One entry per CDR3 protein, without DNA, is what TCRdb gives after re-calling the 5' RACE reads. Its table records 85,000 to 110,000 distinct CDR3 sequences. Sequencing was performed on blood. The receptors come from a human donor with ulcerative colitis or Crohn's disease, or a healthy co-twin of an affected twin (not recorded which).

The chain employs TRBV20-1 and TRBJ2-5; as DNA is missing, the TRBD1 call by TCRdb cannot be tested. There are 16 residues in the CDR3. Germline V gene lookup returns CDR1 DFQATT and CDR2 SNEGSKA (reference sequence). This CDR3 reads CSARDIRPGARETQYF.

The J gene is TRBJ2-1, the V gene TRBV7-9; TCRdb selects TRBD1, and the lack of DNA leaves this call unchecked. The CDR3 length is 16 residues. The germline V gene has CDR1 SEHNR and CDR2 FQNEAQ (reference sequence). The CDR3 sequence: CASSLYGMSSYNEQFF.

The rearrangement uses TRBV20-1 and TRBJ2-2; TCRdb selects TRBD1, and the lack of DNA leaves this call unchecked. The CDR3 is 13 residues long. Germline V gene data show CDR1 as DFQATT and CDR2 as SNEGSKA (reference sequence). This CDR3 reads CSPFAGKAGELFF.

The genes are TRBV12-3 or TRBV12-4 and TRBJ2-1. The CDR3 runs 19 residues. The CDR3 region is CASSLELRGLLASYNEQFF.

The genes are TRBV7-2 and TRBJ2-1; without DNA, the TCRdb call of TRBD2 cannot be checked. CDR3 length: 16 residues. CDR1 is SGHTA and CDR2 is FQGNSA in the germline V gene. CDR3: CASTLGGLAGLNEQFF.

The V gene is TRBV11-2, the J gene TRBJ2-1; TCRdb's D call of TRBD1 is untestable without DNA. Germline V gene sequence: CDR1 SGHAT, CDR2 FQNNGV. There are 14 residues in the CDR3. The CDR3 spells CASSSGGTYNEQFF.

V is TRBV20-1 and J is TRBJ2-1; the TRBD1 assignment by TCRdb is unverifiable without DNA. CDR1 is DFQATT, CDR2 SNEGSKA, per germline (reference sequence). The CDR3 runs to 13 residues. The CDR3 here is CSALDGNYNEQFF.

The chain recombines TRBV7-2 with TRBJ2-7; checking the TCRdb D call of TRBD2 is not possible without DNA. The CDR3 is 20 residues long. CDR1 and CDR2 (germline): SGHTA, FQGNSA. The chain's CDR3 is CASSSPPAGGLAASYYEQYF. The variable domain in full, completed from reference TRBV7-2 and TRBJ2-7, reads GAGVSQSPSNKVTEKGKDVELRCDPISGHTALYWYRQSLGQGLEFLIYFQGNSAPDKSGLPSDRFSAERTGGSVSTLTIQRTQQEDSAVYLCASSSPPAGGLAASYYEQYFGPGTRLTVT.

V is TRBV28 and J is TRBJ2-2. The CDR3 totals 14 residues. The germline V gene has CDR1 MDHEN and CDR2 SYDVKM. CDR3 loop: CASRLDAGTGELFF.

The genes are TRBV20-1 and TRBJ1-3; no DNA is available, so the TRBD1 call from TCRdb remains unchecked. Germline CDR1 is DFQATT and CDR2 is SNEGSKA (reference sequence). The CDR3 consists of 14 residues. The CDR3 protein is CSARGGPSGNTIYF.

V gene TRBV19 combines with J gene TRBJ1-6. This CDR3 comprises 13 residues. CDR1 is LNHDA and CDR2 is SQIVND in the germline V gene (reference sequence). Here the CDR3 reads CASIGPYNSPLHF.

CDR3 amino acids: CASTRWSGRGDTEAFF. This chain uses TRBV5-1 with TRBJ1-1. Germline values: CDR1 SGHRS, CDR2 YFSETQ. This CDR3 region has 16 residues.

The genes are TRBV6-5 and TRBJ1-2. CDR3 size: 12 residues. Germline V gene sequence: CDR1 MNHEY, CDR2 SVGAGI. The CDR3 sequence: CASSDRVGGYTF.

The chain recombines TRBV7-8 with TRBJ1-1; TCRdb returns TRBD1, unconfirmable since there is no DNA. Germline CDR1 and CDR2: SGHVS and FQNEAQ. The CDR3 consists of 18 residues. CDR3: CASKPGQSVLRMNTEAFF.

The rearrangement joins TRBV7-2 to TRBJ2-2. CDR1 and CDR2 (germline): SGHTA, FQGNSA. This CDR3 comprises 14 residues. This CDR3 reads CASSSDLNTGELFF.

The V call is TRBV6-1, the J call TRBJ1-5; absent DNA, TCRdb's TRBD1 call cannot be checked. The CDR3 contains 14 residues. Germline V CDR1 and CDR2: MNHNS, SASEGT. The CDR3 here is CASSENPEVEPQHF.

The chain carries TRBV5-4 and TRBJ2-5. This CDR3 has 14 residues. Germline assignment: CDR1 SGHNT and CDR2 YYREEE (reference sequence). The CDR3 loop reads CASSLEQKQETQYF.

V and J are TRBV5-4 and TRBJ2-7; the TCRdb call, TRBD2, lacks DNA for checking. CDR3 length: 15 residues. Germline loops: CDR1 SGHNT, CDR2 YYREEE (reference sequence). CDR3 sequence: CASSPGSGRVYEQYF.

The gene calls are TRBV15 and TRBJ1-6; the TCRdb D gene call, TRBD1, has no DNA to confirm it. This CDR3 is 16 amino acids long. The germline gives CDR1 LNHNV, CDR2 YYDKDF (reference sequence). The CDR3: CATSRDQDRGRSPLHF.

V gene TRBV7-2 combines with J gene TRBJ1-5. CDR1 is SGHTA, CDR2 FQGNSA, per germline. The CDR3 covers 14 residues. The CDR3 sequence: CASSKSGAHEPQHF.

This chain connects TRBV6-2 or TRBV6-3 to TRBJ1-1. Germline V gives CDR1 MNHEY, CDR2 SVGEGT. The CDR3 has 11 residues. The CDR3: CASSFAFGAFF.

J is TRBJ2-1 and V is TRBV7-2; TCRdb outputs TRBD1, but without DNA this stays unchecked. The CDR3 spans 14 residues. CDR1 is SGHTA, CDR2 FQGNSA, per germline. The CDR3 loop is CASSLGTGGSEQFF. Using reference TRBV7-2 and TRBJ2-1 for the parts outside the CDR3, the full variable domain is GAGVSQSPSNKVTEKGKDVELRCDPISGHTALYWYRQSLGQGLEFLIYFQGNSAPDKSGLPSDRFSAERTGGSVSTLTIQRTQQEDSAVYLCASSLGTGGSEQFFGPGTRLTVL.

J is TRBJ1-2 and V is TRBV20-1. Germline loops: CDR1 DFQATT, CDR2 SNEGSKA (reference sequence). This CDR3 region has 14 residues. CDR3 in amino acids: CSARGGEANYGYTF.

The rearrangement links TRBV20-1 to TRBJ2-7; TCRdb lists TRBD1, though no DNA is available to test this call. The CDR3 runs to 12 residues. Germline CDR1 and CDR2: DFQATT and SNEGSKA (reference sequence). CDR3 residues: CSAAPGTYEQYF.

CDR3 residues: CATSPGDEAYNEQFF. The chain carries TRBV24-1 and TRBJ2-1; TCRdb calls TRBD1, which cannot be checked without DNA. CDR1 and CDR2 (germline): KGHDR, SFDVKD. The CDR3 consists of 15 residues.

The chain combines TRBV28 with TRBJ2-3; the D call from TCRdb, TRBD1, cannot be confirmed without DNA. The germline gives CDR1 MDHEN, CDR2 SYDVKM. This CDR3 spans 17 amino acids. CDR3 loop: CASSPHSRRGRTDTQYF.

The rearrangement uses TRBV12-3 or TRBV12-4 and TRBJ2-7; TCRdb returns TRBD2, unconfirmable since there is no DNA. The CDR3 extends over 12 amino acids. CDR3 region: CASTSGGHEQYF.

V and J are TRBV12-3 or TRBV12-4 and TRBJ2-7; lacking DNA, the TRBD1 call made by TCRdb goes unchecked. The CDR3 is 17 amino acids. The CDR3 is CASSLARGARGQYEQYF.

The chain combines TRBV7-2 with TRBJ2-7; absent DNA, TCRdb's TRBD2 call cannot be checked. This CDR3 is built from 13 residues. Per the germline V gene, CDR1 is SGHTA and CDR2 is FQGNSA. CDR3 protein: CASSATRIHEQYF.